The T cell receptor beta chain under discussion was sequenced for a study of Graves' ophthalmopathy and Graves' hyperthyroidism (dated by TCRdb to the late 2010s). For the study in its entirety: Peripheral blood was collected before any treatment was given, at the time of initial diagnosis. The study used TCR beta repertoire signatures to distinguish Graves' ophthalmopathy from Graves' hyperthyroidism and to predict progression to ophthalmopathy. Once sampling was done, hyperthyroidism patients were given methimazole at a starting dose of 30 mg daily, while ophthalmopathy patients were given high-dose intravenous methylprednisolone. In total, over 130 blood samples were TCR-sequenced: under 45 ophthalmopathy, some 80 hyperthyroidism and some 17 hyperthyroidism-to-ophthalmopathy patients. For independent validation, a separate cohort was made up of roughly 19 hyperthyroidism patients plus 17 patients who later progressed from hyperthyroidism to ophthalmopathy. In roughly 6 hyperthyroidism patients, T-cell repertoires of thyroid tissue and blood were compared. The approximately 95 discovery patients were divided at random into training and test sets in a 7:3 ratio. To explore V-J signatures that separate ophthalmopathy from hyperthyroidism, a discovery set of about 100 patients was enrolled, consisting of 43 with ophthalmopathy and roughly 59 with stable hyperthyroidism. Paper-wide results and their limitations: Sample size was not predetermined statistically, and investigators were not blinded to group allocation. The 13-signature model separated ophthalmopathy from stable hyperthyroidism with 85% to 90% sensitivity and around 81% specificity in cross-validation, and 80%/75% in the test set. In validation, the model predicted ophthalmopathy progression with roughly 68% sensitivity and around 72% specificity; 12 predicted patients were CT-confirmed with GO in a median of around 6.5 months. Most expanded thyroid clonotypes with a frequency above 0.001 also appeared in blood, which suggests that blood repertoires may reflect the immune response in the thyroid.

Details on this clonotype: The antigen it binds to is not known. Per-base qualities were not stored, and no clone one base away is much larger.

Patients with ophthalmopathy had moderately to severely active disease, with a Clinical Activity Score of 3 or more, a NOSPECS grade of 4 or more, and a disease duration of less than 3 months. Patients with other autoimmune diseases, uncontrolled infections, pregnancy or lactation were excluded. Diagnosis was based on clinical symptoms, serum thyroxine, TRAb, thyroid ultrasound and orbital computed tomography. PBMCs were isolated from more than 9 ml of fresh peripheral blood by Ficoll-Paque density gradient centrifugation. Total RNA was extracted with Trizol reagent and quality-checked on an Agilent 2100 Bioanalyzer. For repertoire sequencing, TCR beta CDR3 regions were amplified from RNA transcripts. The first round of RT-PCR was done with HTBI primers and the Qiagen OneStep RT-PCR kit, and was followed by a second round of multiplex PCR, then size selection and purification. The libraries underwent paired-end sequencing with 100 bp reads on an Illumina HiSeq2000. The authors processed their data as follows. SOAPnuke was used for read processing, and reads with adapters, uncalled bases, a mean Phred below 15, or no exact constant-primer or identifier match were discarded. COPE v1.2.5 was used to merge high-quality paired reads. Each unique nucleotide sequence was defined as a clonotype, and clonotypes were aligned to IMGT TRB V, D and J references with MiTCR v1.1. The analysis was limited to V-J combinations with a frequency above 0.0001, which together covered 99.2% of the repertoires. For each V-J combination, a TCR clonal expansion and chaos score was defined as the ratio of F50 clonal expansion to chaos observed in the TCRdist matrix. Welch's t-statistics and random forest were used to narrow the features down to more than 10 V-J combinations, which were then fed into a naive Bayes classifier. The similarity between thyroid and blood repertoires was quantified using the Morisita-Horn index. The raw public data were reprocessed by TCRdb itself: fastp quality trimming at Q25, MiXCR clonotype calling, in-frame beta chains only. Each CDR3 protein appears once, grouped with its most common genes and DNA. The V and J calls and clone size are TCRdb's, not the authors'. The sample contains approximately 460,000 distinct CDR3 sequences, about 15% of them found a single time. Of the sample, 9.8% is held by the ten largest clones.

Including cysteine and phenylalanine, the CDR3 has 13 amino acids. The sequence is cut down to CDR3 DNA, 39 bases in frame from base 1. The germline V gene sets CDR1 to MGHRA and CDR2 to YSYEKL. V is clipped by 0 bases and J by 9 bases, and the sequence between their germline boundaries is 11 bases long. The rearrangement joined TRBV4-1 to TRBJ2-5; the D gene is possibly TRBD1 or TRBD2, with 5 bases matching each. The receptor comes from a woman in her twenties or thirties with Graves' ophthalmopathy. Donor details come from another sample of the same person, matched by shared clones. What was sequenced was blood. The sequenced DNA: TGCGCCAGCAGCCAAGATCTGCGAGGGGCCCAGTACTTC. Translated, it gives CASSQDLRGAQYF.